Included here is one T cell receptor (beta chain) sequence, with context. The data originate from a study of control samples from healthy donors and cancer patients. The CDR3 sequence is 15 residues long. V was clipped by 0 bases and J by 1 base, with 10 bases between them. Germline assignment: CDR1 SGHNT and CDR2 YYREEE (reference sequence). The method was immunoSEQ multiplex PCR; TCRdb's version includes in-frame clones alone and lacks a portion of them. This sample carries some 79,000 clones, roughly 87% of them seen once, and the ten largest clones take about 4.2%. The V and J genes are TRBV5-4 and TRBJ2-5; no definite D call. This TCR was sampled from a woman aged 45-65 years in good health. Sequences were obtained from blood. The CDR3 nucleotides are TGTGCCAGCAGCTTGGCCCCCACCCCCCAAGAGACCCAGTACTTC. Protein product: CASSLAPTPQETQYF.